Each of the 13 T cell receptor beta chains below was sequenced from the same sample in a study of control samples from healthy donors and cancer patients (TCRdb year 2020). Libraries were prepared through the immunoSEQ multiplex PCR assay. Entries here come from immuneACCESS through TCRdb and include only in-frame sequences with V and J called. Some clones fail to appear in such tables; in the studies checked, an unresolved V gene covers under half of the shortfall, and the cause of the remainder is unknown. The sample records roughly 88,000 clones, more than 80% of which are singletons. Clones ranked in the top ten supply 8% to 9.5% of the sample. The sequencing input was blood. These TCRs come from a man aged 18 to 29 in good health.

This sequence joins TRBV27 and TRBJ2-5; D is perhaps TRBD2 (6 bases). The V gene's germline CDR1 is MNHEY and CDR2 SMNVEV (reference sequence). The CDR3 loop spans 18 amino acids. V gave up 6 bases and J gave up 0 bases, with 23 bases separating them. The CDR3 reads CASSPIGAVGEDQETQYF. The DNA for the CDR3 is TGTGCCAGCAGCCCGATCGGGGCGGTGGGGGAGGACCAAGAGACCCAGTACTTC.

The rearrangement uses TRBV13 and TRBJ1-6; D may be TRBD1 (5 bases). The V and J ends lost 2 bases and 10 bases respectively, with 12 bases between them. Germline values: CDR1 PRHDT, CDR2 FYEKMQ (reference sequence). This CDR3 spans 14 amino acids. The CDR3 DNA reads TGTGCCAGCAGCTTATTTTCAGGGAAGTCACCCCTCCACTTT. This translates into CASSLFSGKSPLHF.

The chain has TRBV11-2 and TRBJ2-7; D is uncertain. In germline, CDR1 is SGHAT, CDR2 FQNNGV. The CDR3 extends over 15 amino acids. Trimming took off 5 bases at V and 0 bases at J, with 14 bases between the two ends. The CDR3 loop is CASSPPTRYSYEQYF. CDR3 sequence (DNA): TGTGCCAGCAGCCCTCCTACCCGCTACTCCTACGAGCAGTACTTC.

The rearrangement joins TRBV2 to TRBJ1-5, with 9 positions matching TRBD1. Germline CDR1 and CDR2: SNHLY and FYNNEI. The CDR3 extends over 13 amino acids. V was clipped by 6 bases and J by 7 bases; unmatched bases: 4. DNA of the CDR3: TGTGCCAGCAGGGGGGACAGGGCCCAGCCCCAGCATTTT. Protein product: CASRGDRAQPQHF.

This chain joins TRBV6-6 and TRBJ1-2; tentative D call: TRBD1 (6 bases). The V gene lost 0 bases and the J gene lost 7 bases, with 9 bases spanning the gap. Germline CDR1 MNHNY, CDR2 SVGAGI (reference sequence). CDR3 length: 13 amino acids. CDR3 coding DNA: TGTGCCAGCAGTTACTCGGGGGCGGGTGGCTACACCTTC. Translation: CASSYSGAGGYTF.

This sequence joins TRBV6-5 and TRBJ1-2, with D maybe TRBD1 (5 bases). The V and J ends lost 7 bases and 4 bases respectively, with 16 bases between them. Germline V gene data show CDR1 as MNHEY and CDR2 as SVGAGI. The CDR3 has 14 amino acids. Here the CDR3 reads CASTSGPRTYGYTF. The CDR3 DNA reads as TGTGCCAGCACCTCGGGGCCCCGAACCTATGGCTACACCTTC.

The chain couples TRBV6-5 to TRBJ2-5, with D possibly being TRBD1 or TRBD2 (5 bases each). The CDR3 contains 11 residues. With 8 bases removed from V and 5 bases from J, the gap between germline ends came to 9 bases. Germline CDR1 MNHEY, CDR2 SVGAGI. Here the CDR3 DNA reads TGTGCCAGCGGGGGTGGGGAGACCCAGTACTTC. Translating it yields CASGGGETQYF.

The rearrangement links TRBV7-9 to TRBJ1-1; 9 positions agree with TRBD1. Trimming took 6 bases from V and 0 from J; bases not matched to a gene: 2. CDR1 and CDR2 from the germline V gene are SEHNR and FQNEAQ (reference sequence). The CDR3 contains 14 residues. Written as DNA, the CDR3 is TGTGCCAGCAGGGGGACAGGGTTGAACACTGAAGCTTTCTTT. This codes for CASRGTGLNTEAFF.

The chain uses TRBV2 and TRBJ2-1; D might be TRBD1 or TRBD2, each matching 5 bases. Trimming cost V 9 bases and J 5 bases, with 20 bases left between them. Looked up from germline, CDR1 is SNHLY and CDR2 is FYNNEI. This CDR3 comprises 15 residues. CDR3 coding DNA: TGTGCCAGTCGTTCCGGGACCAACTTAAACAATGAGCAGTTCTTC. Residues: CASRSGTNLNNEQFF.

This sequence joins TRBV6-5 and TRBJ2-2; D perhaps matches TRBD2 (6 bases). The CDR3 consists of 14 residues. The V and J ends lost 8 bases and 2 bases respectively, with 12 bases between them. In germline, CDR1 is MNHEY, CDR2 SVGAGI. The CDR3 loop is CASAGQGNTGELFF. The CDR3 bases are TGTGCCAGCGCGGGGCAGGGAAACACCGGGGAGCTGTTTTTT.

In DNA, the CDR3 is TGTGCCAGCAGCTTAGTTATCTCAGCAGAAGCTTTCTTT. Protein product: CASSLVISAEAFF. The gene calls are TRBV7-2 and TRBJ1-1; D unclear. Per the germline V gene, CDR1 is SGHTA and CDR2 is FQGNSA. The V end lost 1 base, the J end lost 8 bases, and 11 bases lay between the germline ends. CDR3 length equals 13 residues.

The V and J genes are TRBV4-1 and TRBJ1-2, with TRBD1 matching over 8 bases. The CDR3 sequence is 15 residues long. The V gene end was trimmed by 0 bases and the J gene end by 4 bases; junction bases not matched to a gene: 4. Germline V gives CDR1 MGHRA, CDR2 YSYEKL. The CDR3 region is CASSQEDRVSYGYTF. CDR3 in DNA: TGCGCCAGCAGCCAAGAGGACAGGGTATCCTATGGCTACACCTTC.

This clone was detected a few times. V is TRBV4-3 and J is TRBJ1-4; D is unresolved. Trimming cost V 4 bases and J 8 bases, with 17 bases left between them. Per the germline V gene, CDR1 is LGHNA and CDR2 is YSLEER. The CDR3 extends over 15 amino acids. For the CDR3, the DNA is TGCGCCAGCAGCCGAGAGGTGGTGGGCGAGGAAAAACTGTTTTTT. Translated, it gives CASSREVVGEEKLFF.